This is a list of T cell receptor beta chains from one sample in a study of radiation and T cells in renal cell carcinoma. Using immunoSEQ multiplex PCR, the repertoire was profiled, and TCRdb retains in-frame clones only, with some absent. The profile shows about 78,000 clones, 80% to 90% of them singletons. The input for sequencing was blood, taken from a patient whose treatment included radiotherapy and nephrectomy. The receptors derive from a woman between 65 and 79 years old with renal cell carcinoma. The CDR3 runs from the conserved cysteine through the conserved F or W. Each record gives: J gene, V gene, CDR3 protein.

J: TRBJ1-2
V: TRBV4-1
CDR3: CASSQDLAGNYGYTF

J: TRBJ1-1
V: TRBV7-9
CDR3: CASSFAGNTEAFF

J: TRBJ2-4
V: TRBV5-5
CDR3: CASSLGTTNIQYF

J: TRBJ2-7
V: TRBV28
CDR3: CASSLNRVAYEQYF

J: TRBJ2-2
V: TRBV28
CDR3: CASSRPRDTGELFF

J: TRBJ1-2
V: TRBV6-1
CDR3: CASSEGRGRSGYTF

J: TRBJ2-5
V: TRBV6-1
CDR3: CASRNLRGETQYF

J: TRBJ2-3
V: TRBV7-2
CDR3: CASSLSDTQYF

J: TRBJ1-1
V: TRBV29-1
CDR3: CSVERATEAFF

J: TRBJ2-6
V: TRBV7-4
CDR3: CASSFRGSPGQVSSGANVLTF

J: TRBJ1-2
V: TRBV28
CDR3: CASQITGTDYGYTF

J: TRBJ1-1
V: TRBV9
CDR3: CASSVDGGSTEAFF

J: TRBJ2-3
V: TRBV6-6
CDR3: CASSPKSDTQYF

J: TRBJ1-5
V: TRBV19
CDR3: CASNGGNQPQHF

J: TRBJ1-1
V: TRBV7-8
CDR3: CASIQEDPRRTEAFF

J: TRBJ1-2
V: TRBV5-4
CDR3: CASSTSGFYGYTF

J: TRBJ2-3
V: TRBV7-9
CDR3: CASSFRAGGPTDTQYF

J: TRBJ1-1
V: TRBV6-1
CDR3: CASSGGQPLNTEAFF

J: TRBJ1-5
V: TRBV19
CDR3: CASSTIRLRENQPQHF

J: TRBJ2-7
V: TRBV14
CDR3: CASSRSTNRDKLYEQYF

J: TRBJ2-7
V: TRBV15
CDR3: CATSQGRGREYEQYF

J: TRBJ1-1
V: TRBV14
CDR3: CASSQDWTTGVAFF

J: TRBJ2-6
V: TRBV7-3
CDR3: CASSLGGHVVSGANVLTF

J: TRBJ2-3
V: TRBV19
CDR3: CASSTYGGGGDTQYF

J: TRBJ2-2
V: TRBV5-8
CDR3: CASSPAPGQIVSGELFF

J: TRBJ2-1
V: TRBV14
CDR3: CASSQESSGGTRDNEQFF

J: TRBJ2-2
V: TRBV6-5
CDR3: CASNSPGLGTGELFF

J: TRBJ2-5
V: TRBV7-7
CDR3: CASSAAAGVGETQYF

J: TRBJ2-5
V: TRBV7-7
CDR3: CASSTSAGTQYF

J: TRBJ2-7
V: TRBV5-4
CDR3: CATNRDSAEQYF

J: TRBJ1-1
V: TRBV28
CDR3: CASSLSIRDEAFF

J: TRBJ1-5
V: TRBV19
CDR3: CASSIPTYNQPQHF

J: TRBJ2-7
V: TRBV7-3
CDR3: CASSLRQGASYEQYF

J: TRBJ2-1
V: TRBV7-9
CDR3: CASSEDPGTSGWGEQFF

J: TRBJ1-5
V: TRBV10-3
CDR3: CAISEGQGSNQPQHF

J: TRBJ2-5
V: TRBV5-1
CDR3: CASSLRDSKQETQYF

J: TRBJ2-4
V: TRBV30
CDR3: CAWTPGHLSNIQYF

J: TRBJ1-5
V: TRBV20-1
CDR3: CSAKGIQPQHF

J: TRBJ2-2
V: TRBV9
CDR3: CASSTKGANTGELFF

J: TRBJ2-7
V: TRBV30
CDR3: CATTPSLGEQYF

J: TRBJ1-6
V: TRBV6-1
CDR3: CATVRSAYNSPLHF

J: TRBJ1-2
V: TRBV13
CDR3: CASSLGAGGNYGYTF

J: TRBJ1-5
V: TRBV7-9
CDR3: CASSFSGVLTRGNQPQHF

J: TRBJ2-2
V: TRBV7-9
CDR3: CASTRTASYTGELFF

J: TRBJ1-5
V: TRBV6-1
CDR3: CASSEAGYGNQPQHF

J: TRBJ2-5
V: TRBV5-4
CDR3: CASSLAEQGGETQYF

J: TRBJ1-5
V: TRBV5-1
CDR3: CASSSGDIDQPQHF

J: TRBJ2-5
V: TRBV6-1
CDR3: CASSELQGRETQYF

J: TRBJ1-3
V: TRBV5-6
CDR3: CASSLPGQGNTIYF

J: TRBJ2-6
V: TRBV30
CDR3: CAWSVPEASGANVLTF

J: TRBJ1-5
V: TRBV19
CDR3: CASSKGQGVNQPQHF

J: TRBJ2-2
V: TRBV6-6
CDR3: CASSRGQSSGELFF

J: TRBJ1-3
V: TRBV6-5
CDR3: CASRADRGSGNTIYF

J: TRBJ2-7
V: TRBV7-6
CDR3: CASSLAVGEQYF

J: TRBJ2-2
V: TRBV7-2
CDR3: CASYRDRVTGELFF